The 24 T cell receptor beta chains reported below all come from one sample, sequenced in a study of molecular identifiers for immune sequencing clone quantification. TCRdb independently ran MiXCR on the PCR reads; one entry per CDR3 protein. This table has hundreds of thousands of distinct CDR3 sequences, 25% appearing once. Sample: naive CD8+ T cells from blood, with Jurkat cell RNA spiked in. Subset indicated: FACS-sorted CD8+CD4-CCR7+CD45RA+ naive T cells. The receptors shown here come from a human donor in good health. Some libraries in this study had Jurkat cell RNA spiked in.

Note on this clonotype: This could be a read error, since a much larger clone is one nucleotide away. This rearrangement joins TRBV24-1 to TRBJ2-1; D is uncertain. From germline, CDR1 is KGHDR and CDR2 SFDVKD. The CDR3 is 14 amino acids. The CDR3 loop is CATSDLTDENEQSF. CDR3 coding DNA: TGTGCCACCAGTGATTTGACAGATGAGAATGAGCAGTCCTTC.

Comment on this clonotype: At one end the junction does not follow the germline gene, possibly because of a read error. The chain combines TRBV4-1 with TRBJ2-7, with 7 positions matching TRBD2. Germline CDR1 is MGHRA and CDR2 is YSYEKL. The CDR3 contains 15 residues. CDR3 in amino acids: CASSEERDGGYEQYF. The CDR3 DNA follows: TGCGCCAGCAGCGAAGAACGTGACGGGGGGTACGAGCAGTACTTC.

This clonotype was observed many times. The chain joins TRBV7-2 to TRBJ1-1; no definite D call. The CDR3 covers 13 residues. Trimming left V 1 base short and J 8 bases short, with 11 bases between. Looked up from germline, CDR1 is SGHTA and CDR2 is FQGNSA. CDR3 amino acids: CASSLGSWAEAFF. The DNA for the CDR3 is TGTGCCAGCAGCTTAGGTTCATGGGCAGAAGCTTTCTTT.

The CDR3 region is CSATSFYRGDNEQFF. CDR3 bases: TGCAGTGCTACAAGTTTTTACAGGGGGGACAATGAGCAGTTCTTC. This chain links TRBV20-1 with TRBJ2-1, with TRBD1 identical over 8 bases. Germline V gene sequence: CDR1 DFQATT, CDR2 SNEGSKA (reference sequence). Unmatched junction bases numbered 10, after V lost 4 bases and J lost 5 bases. The CDR3 runs 15 residues.

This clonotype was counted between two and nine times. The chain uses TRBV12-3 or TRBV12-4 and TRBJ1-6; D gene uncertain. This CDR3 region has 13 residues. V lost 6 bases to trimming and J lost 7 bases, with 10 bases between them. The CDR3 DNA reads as TGTGCCAGCAGCTCCTCCTTAAATTCACCCCTCCACTTT. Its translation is CASSSSLNSPLHF.

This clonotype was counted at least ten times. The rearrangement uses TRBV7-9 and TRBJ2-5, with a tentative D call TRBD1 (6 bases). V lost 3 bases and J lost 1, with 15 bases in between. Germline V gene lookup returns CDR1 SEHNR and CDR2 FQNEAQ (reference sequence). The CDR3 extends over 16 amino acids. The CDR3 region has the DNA TGTGCCAGCAGCTTGACGAGGACAGCGAGCCAAGAGACCCAGTACTTC. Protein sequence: CASSLTRTASQETQYF.

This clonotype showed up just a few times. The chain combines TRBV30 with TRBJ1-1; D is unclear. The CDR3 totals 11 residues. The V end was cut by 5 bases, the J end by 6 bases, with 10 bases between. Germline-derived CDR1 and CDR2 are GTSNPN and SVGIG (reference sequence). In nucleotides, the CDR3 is TGTGCCTGGCGCCTCGGGCCTGAAGCTTTCTTT. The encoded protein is CAWRLGPEAFF.

The CDR3 here is CASCGGTDQETQYF. The CDR3 DNA reads TGTGCCAGCTGTGGGGGGACGGATCAAGAGACCCAGTACTTC. V usage is TRBV6-5 and J usage is TRBJ2-5; a possible D gene is TRBD2 (6 bases). The V end was cut by 8 bases, the J end by 2 bases, with 15 bases between. The CDR3 sequence is 14 residues long. Looked up from germline, CDR1 is MNHEY and CDR2 is SVGAGI.

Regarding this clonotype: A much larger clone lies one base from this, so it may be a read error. CDR3 in amino acids: CASSPGTRMRESQYF. CDR3 nucleotide sequence: TGTGCCAGCAGCCCCGGGACACGGATGAGAGAGAGCCAGTACTTC. The chain couples TRBV7-9 to TRBJ2-5; D is possibly TRBD1 (6 bases). The CDR3 sequence is 15 residues long. CDR1 is SEHNR, CDR2 FQNEAQ, per germline (reference sequence).

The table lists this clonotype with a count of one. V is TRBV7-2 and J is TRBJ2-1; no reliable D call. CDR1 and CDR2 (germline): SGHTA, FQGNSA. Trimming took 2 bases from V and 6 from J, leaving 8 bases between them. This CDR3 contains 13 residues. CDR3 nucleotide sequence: TGTGCCAGCAGCTTACTGATGTGCAATGAGCAGTTCTTC. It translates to CASSLLMCNEQFF.

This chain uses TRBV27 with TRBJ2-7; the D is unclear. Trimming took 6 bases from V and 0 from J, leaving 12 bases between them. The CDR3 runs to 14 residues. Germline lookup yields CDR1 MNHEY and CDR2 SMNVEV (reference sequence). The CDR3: CASSPMTHSYEQYF. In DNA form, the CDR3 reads TGTGCCAGCAGCCCCATGACCCACTCCTACGAGCAGTACTTC.

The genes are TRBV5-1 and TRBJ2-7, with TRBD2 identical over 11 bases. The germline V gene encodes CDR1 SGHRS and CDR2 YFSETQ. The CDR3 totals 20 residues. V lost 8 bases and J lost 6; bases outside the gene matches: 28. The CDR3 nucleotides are TGCGCCAGTAATGAGTGGACAGCGGGATTAGCGGGAGGGCCGTCGACCGAGCAGTACTTC. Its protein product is CASNEWTAGLAGGPSTEQYF.

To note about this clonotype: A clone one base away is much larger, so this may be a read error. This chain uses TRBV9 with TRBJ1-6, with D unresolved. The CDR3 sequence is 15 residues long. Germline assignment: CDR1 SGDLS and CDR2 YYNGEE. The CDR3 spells CASSVGGDYNSPPHF. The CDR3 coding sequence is TGTGCCAGCAGCGTAGGTGGTGACTATAATTCACCCCCCCACTTT.

The CDR3 coding sequence is TGTGCCAGCAGGGGGACAGGGGACACAGATACGCAGTATTTT. It translates to CASRGTGDTDTQYF. V is TRBV6-6 and J is TRBJ2-3, with TRBD1 matching over 10 bases. Germline CDR1 MNHNY, CDR2 SVGAGI (reference sequence). The V gene end was trimmed by 6 bases and the J gene end by 2 bases; junction bases not matched to a gene: 2. The CDR3 spans 14 residues.

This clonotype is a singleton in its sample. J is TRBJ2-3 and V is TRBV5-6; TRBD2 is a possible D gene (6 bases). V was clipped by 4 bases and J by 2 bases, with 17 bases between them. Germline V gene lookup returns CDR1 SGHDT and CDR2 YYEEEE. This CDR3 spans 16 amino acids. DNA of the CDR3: TGTGCCAGCAGCCCGAAGGCGGGACTTTCCACAGATACGCAGTATTTT. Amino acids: CASSPKAGLSTDTQYF.

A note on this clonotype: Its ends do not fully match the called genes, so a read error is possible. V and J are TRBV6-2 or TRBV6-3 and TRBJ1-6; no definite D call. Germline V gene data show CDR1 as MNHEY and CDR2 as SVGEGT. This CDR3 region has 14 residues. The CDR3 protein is CTSSRRAYNSPLHF. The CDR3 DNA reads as TGTACCAGCAGTCGACGGGCATATAATTCACCCCTCCACTTT.

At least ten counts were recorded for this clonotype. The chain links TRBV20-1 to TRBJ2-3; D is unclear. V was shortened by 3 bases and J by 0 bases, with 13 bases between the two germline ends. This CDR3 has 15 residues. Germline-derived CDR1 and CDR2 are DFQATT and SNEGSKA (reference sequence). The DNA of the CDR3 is TGCAGTGCTAGTCGGCTAGATGGGAGCACAGATACGCAGTATTTT. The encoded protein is CSASRLDGSTDTQYF.

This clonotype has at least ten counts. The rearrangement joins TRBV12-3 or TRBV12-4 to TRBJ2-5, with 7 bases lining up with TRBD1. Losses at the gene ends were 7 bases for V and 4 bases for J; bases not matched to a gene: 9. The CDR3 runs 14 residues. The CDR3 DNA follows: TGTGCCAGCACCCTGACAGGGATTCCAGAGACCCAGTACTTC. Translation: CASTLTGIPETQYF.

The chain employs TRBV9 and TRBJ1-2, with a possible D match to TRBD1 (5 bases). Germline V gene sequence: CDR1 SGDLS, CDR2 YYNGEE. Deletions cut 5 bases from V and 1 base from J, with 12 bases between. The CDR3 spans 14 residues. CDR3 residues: CASRGAGNNYGYTF. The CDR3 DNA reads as TGTGCCAGCAGAGGGGCCGGGAATAACTATGGCTACACCTTC.

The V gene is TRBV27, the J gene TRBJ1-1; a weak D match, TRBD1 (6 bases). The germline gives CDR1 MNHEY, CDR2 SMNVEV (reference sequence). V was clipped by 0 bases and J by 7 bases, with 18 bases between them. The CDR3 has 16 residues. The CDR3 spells CASSLSASWGRIEAFF. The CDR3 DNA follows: TGTGCCAGCAGTTTATCTGCTTCTTGGGGGCGGATTGAAGCTTTCTTT.

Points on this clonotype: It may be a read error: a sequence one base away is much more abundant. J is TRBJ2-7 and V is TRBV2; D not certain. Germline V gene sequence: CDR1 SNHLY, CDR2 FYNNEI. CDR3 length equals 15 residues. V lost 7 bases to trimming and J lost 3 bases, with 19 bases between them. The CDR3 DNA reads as TGTGCCAGCACCGAATCCCAGTCCCCGAACTACGAGCAGTACTTC. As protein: CASTESQSPNYEQYF.

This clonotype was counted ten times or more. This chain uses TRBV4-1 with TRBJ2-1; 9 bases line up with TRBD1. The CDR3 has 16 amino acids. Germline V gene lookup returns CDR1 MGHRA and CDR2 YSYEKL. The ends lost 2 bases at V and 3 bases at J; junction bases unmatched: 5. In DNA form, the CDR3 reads TGCGCCAGCAGCCAAACAGGACAGGGGTACTACAATGAGCAGTTCTTC. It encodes CASSQTGQGYYNEQFF.

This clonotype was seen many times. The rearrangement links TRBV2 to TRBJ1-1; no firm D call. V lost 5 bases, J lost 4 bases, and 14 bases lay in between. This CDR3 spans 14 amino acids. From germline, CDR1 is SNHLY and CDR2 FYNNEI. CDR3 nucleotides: TGTGCCAGCAGTCTGACCCTGGTTGGCACTGAAGCTTTCTTT. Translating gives CASSLTLVGTEAFF.

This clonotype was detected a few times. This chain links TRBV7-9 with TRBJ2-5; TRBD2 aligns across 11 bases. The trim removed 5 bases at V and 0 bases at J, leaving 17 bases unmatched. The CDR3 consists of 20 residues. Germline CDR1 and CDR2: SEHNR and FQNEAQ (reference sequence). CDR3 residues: CASSPHTSGRPISNQETQYF. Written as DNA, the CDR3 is TGTGCCAGCAGCCCTCATACTAGCGGGAGACCGATTAGCAACCAAGAGACCCAGTACTTC.